The source of this TCR beta chain is a study of blood T cell repertoires in COVID-19 (TCRdb year 2020). At the level of the whole study: Collaborator samples came from the United States, Italy and Spain and covered acute and convalescent phases of COVID-19. The prospective study material was composed of cDNA or gDNA derived from T cells, B-cell-depleted T cells, or PBMCs. The dataset comprised deeply sampled blood TCRbeta repertoires from subjects exposed to, actively infected with, or recovered from COVID-19. A freely available public database, intended as a resource for researchers studying the immune response to SARS-CoV-2, is where the repertoires were released. Samples came from the ongoing ImmuneRACE study (first 160 participants) plus 1,254 subjects from 6 global collaborators. Sample metadata almost always included a de-identified subject ID, COVID-19 status, age in years and sex. Where available, HLA class I and class II types were obtained from metadata supplied by the sample provider rather than from assay-based typing.

As to this clone: This clone's antigen is unknown. Base qualities are not provided; no much larger clone lies one nucleotide away.

Clipping removes 5 bases from V and 4 bases from J, with 11 as the unmatched junction base count. Including cysteine and phenylalanine, the CDR3 has 16 amino acids. The kept DNA is CDR3 alone, 48 bases in frame from the first base. CDR1 and CDR2 were assigned from the germline V gene as SGHRS and YFSETQ. Summary of the overall study and its limitations: The quantity of clinical and demographic metadata differed by source and by participant and was supplied without curation.

TCRbeta CDR3 regions were amplified from genomic DNA using the immunoSEQ Assay, a bias-controlled multiplex PCR. The authors' pipeline ran thus. Within the assay, amplification of reference gene primers was used to estimate how many nucleated cells each sample contained. Sequence reads were collapsed and filtered to measure the absolute abundance of every unique TCRbeta CDR3 rearrangement. Productive Simpson clonality was computed per sample as the square root of Simpson's diversity index over productive rearrangements. What TCRdb holds here is the immuneACCESS table cut down to in-frame rearrangements. Part of the clones is not present; checked against another copy, under half of the missing clones reflect an unresolved V gene, and the others are unexplained. V and J calls and clone size come straight from that table; D and trimming were deduced from the DNA. Present in this sample are about 40,000 clones, about four fifths of which were seen just once. The ten largest account for 2.6% of the sample.

Collaborating institutions collected whole blood in K2EDTA tubes following their own protocols. Collaborator samples were shipped for TCRbeta analysis as frozen whole blood, isolated PBMCs, or DNA extracted from either sample type. This receptor was taken from an older woman with acute or convalescent COVID-19. The rearranged chain carries TRBV5-1 and TRBJ2-5; 10 central nucleotides agree with TRBD1. Sequenced: peripheral blood. The DNA sequence reads TGCGCCAGCAGGTCTAACCCCGGGACAGGGGTAGAGACCCAGTACTTC. This gives the protein CASRSNPGTGVETQYF.